The present T cell receptor beta chain was sequenced within a study of T-cell memory formation after mild COVID-19. TCRdb re-called the 5' RACE reads through MiXCR, storing one row per CDR3 protein. The data show approximately 570,000 distinct CDR3 sequences, about a sixth seen once. With 5 bases removed from V and 6 bases from J, the gap between germline ends came to 16 bases. The CDR3 runs to 15 residues. CDR1 and CDR2 (germline): SGHAT, FQNNGV. This clonotype came up a few times. The clonotype comes from an adult woman who had mild COVID-19 (a few samples of this study predate the infection). Cell type and time point are not known. The sequencing sample was made of PBMCs or a T cell subset sorted from them (not recorded which). This sequence joins TRBV11-2 and TRBJ2-2; D may be TRBD2 (6 bases). CDR3 in DNA: TGTGCCAGCAGCCGGGACTCTTCGTTCCCCGGGGAGCTGTTTTTT. It yields the protein CASSRDSSFPGELFF.